These 20 T cell receptor beta chains originate from one sample sequenced in a study of cytomegalovirus exposure and HLA in healthy donors. The data were produced by immunoSEQ multiplex PCR, yet TCRdb's version contains in-frame clones alone and is incomplete. The table shows 220,000 or so clones, with approximately 80% occurring only once. The sequencing sample was made of PBMCs. The receptors originated from a woman in her 30s in good health and CMV-seropositive.

This clone was found a few times. The V call is TRBV7-9, the J call TRBJ2-5; 7 bases map to TRBD2. The trim removed 8 bases at V and 2 bases at J, leaving 14 bases unmatched. The CDR3 sequence is 16 residues long. Germline-derived CDR1 and CDR2 are SEHNR and FQNEAQ (reference sequence). CDR3 DNA: TGTGCCAGCGGCTACCCTCTAGCGGAACGTCAAGAGACCCAGTACTTC. Its translation: CASGYPLAERQETQYF.

The gene calls are TRBV10-3 and TRBJ2-7; TRBD1 is a possible D gene (6 bases). V was cut by 0 bases and J by 1 base, with 10 bases left in between. The CDR3 is made up of 15 amino acids. Germline loops: CDR1 ENHRY, CDR2 SYGVKD. CDR3 region: CAISESTGSSYEQYF. In DNA, the CDR3 is TGTGCCATCAGTGAGTCCACAGGGTCTTCCTACGAGCAGTACTTC.

The genes are TRBV29-1 and TRBJ2-7; weak D call: TRBD2 (5 bases). Germline V lookup: CDR1 SQVTM, CDR2 ANQGSEA. Trimming took 1 base from V and 0 from J, leaving 16 bases between them. The CDR3 has 16 amino acids. As DNA, the CDR3 is TGCAGCGTTGAAGGAGGGAATGAGGGTTACTCCTACGAGCAGTACTTC. It specifies CSVEGGNEGYSYEQYF.

The chain employs TRBV6-5 and TRBJ2-2, with D hard to call. The V and J ends lost 0 bases and 3 bases respectively, with 5 bases between them. In germline, CDR1 is MNHEY, CDR2 SVGAGI. The length of the CDR3 is 14 residues. CDR3 DNA sequence: TGTGCCAGCAGTTACTCTGTGTACACCGGGGAGCTGTTTTTT. It translates to CASSYSVYTGELFF.

The V gene is TRBV2, the J gene TRBJ1-1; 7 bases fit TRBD1. V dropped 2 bases and J dropped 0; count of bases not matched to a gene: 9. The CDR3 extends over 17 amino acids. Looked up from germline, CDR1 is SNHLY and CDR2 is FYNNEI. As DNA, the CDR3 is TGTGCCAGCAGTGAATTATTGTCAGGGGGAATGAACACTGAAGCTTTCTTT. Amino acids: CASSELLSGGMNTEAFF.

This clone was counted a few times. The gene calls are TRBV28 and TRBJ1-5; D not resolved. Deletions cut 2 bases from V and 6 bases from J, with 8 bases between. CDR1 and CDR2 (germline): MDHEN, SYDVKM. The CDR3 is 13 residues long. For the CDR3, the DNA is TGTGCCAGCAGTTTACTACCCCCTCAGCCCCAGCATTTT. It translates to CASSLLPPQPQHF.

V gene TRBV27 combines with J gene TRBJ2-3; tentative D call: TRBD2 (5 bases). Germline assignment: CDR1 MNHEY and CDR2 SMNVEV (reference sequence). The CDR3 is 15 residues long. The V gene lost 6 bases and the J gene lost 2 bases, with 15 bases spanning the gap. The CDR3 region has the DNA TGTGCCAGCAGCTGGACTTCAGCAAACACAGATACGCAGTATTTT. This sequence encodes CASSWTSANTDTQYF.

A note on this clone: Relative to the germline gene, one junction end is altered; a read error may explain this. CDR3 region: CASREGTDTTADTQYF. For the CDR3, the DNA is TGTGCCAGCAGAGAAGGGACAGACACAACCGCAGATACGCAGTATTTT. V usage is TRBV2 and J usage is TRBJ2-3; 7 bases map to TRBD1. Germline lookup yields CDR1 SNHLY and CDR2 FYNNEI. The CDR3 runs to 16 residues. The full variable domain, its missing parts supplied by reference TRBV2 and TRBJ2-3, is EPEVTQTPSHQVTQMGQEVILRCVPISNHLYFYWYRQILGQKVEFLVSFYNNEISEKSEIFDDQFSVERPDGSNFTLKIRSTKLEDSAMYFCASREGTDTTADTQYFGPGTRLTVL.

The rearrangement links TRBV7-2 to TRBJ2-3, with unresolved D. CDR1 is SGHTA and CDR2 is FQGNSA in the germline V gene. Trimming left V 2 bases short and J 3 bases short, with 6 bases between. The CDR3 is 13 residues long. In DNA form, the CDR3 reads TGTGCCAGCAGCTTAAGACGGACAGATACGCAGTATTTT. Its protein is CASSLRRTDTQYF.

The V gene is TRBV29-1, the J gene TRBJ1-2; 7 positions agree with TRBD1. The germline V gene encodes CDR1 SQVTM and CDR2 ANQGSEA. Losses at the gene ends were 2 bases for V and 6 bases for J; bases not matched to a gene: 6. This CDR3 has 13 amino acids. CDR3 loop: CSVELTQGNGYTF. DNA of the CDR3: TGCAGCGTTGAACTTACACAGGGGAATGGCTACACCTTC.

CDR3 protein: CASSYADAGPYEQYF. Written as DNA, the CDR3 is TGTGCCAGCAGTTACGCCGATGCGGGTCCCTACGAGCAGTACTTC. The J gene is TRBJ2-7, the V gene TRBV6-5, with D possibly being TRBD2 (5 bases). The CDR3 is 15 residues long. V was cut by 2 bases and J by 2 bases, with 13 bases left in between. CDR1 is MNHEY, CDR2 SVGAGI, per germline.

V is TRBV19 and J is TRBJ1-2; 8 nucleotides match TRBD1. J gave up 4 bases and V 4 bases, and 14 bases lay outside the gene matches. The CDR3 has 17 amino acids. Germline CDR1 is LNHDA and CDR2 is SQIVND (reference sequence). DNA of the CDR3: TGTGCCAGTAGTACCCTAGCCGGACAGGGCGGCCTCTATGGCTACACCTTC. Its translation: CASSTLAGQGGLYGYTF.

The chain recombines TRBV29-1 with TRBJ1-2, with D maybe TRBD1 (5 bases). Germline V gene data show CDR1 as SQVTM and CDR2 as ANQGSEA. With 2 bases removed from V and 7 bases from J, the gap between germline ends came to 11 bases. The length of the CDR3 is 12 residues. For the CDR3, the DNA is TGCAGCGTTGAAAAGGGGAGGCTTGGCTACACCTTC. This gives the protein CSVEKGRLGYTF.

The rearrangement joins TRBV7-8 to TRBJ2-1; 11 bases match TRBD2. The CDR3 has 12 residues. Germline V gives CDR1 SGHVS, CDR2 FQNEAQ. Losses at the gene ends were 6 bases for V and 8 bases for J; bases not matched to a gene: 0. For the CDR3, the DNA is TGTGCCAGCAGACTAGCGGGGGATGAGCAGTTCTTC. Protein product: CASRLAGDEQFF. The whole variable domain, filled in from reference TRBV7-8 and TRBJ2-1, reads GAGVSQSPRYKVAKRGQDVALRCDPISGHVSLFWYQQALGQGPEFLTYFQNEAQLDKSGLPSDRFFAERPEGSVSTLKIQRTQQEDSAVYLCASRLAGDEQFFGPGTRLTVL.

This clone was seen more than once but under ten times. The rearrangement joins TRBV29-1 to TRBJ1-2; possibly TRBD1 for D (6 bases). From germline, CDR1 is SQVTM and CDR2 ANQGSEA. The V gene lost 5 bases and the J gene lost 4 bases, with 17 bases spanning the gap. The CDR3 is made up of 14 amino acids. This CDR3 is CSVSPRGDTYGYTF. DNA of the CDR3: TGCAGCGTTTCTCCAAGGGGGGACACCTATGGCTACACCTTC.

In its sample, this clone was seen a few times. The chain carries TRBV27 and TRBJ1-2; tentatively, D is TRBD1 (6 bases). With 6 bases removed from V and 8 bases from J, the gap between germline ends came to 16 bases. From germline, CDR1 is MNHEY and CDR2 SMNVEV (reference sequence). The CDR3 length is 13 residues. CDR3 in amino acids: CASSLNRVVGYTF. CDR3 in DNA: TGTGCCAGCAGCCTCAACAGGGTAGTCGGCTACACCTTC.

This chain connects TRBV28 to TRBJ1-4; D gene ambiguous. V lost 1 base and J 4 bases, leaving 7 bases between the germline ends. Germline V gene data show CDR1 as MDHEN and CDR2 as SYDVKM. This CDR3 contains 14 residues. The CDR3 bases are TGTGCCAGCAGTTTATACCGAGATAATGAAAAACTGTTTTTT. Protein product: CASSLYRDNEKLFF.

For the CDR3, the DNA is TGCAGTGCTCCCGGACAAGAGACCCAGTACTTC. Amino acid sequence: CSAPGQETQYF. The rearrangement links TRBV20-1 to TRBJ2-5; D gene ambiguous. Germline CDR1 DFQATT, CDR2 SNEGSKA (reference sequence). The CDR3 runs to 11 residues. Between the trimmed V and J ends, which lost 5 bases and 2 bases, there was a span of 6 bases.

V usage is TRBV9 and J usage is TRBJ2-1, with 8 bases aligning to TRBD2. In germline, CDR1 is SGDLS, CDR2 YYNGEE. The ends lost 0 bases at V and 3 bases at J; junction bases unmatched: 2. The CDR3 runs 15 residues. The CDR3 spells CASSVAGGSYNEQFF. CDR3 DNA sequence: TGTGCCAGCAGCGTAGCGGGGGGGAGCTACAATGAGCAGTTCTTC.

This clone was detected only a few times. CDR3 DNA sequence: TGTGCCAGCAGTCTGGACGGACTCTATGGCTACACCTTC. Protein: CASSLDGLYGYTF. The chain joins TRBV7-9 to TRBJ1-2; D not resolved. V shed 6 bases and J shed 4 bases, with 12 bases lying between them. Germline V gene lookup returns CDR1 SEHNR and CDR2 FQNEAQ (reference sequence). The CDR3 runs 13 residues.